The following is a T cell receptor (beta chain) sequence with its context. This entry is derived from a study of blood T cell repertoires in COVID-19. Study information: In each case, the material was cDNA or gDNA derived from T cells, B-cell-depleted T cells, or PBMCs.

CDR3 length equals 19 residues. Only in-frame clones appear in the TCRdb table, and some are missing; sequencing was by immunoSEQ multiplex PCR. This repertoire shows approximately 260,000 clones, around 91% found once; its top ten account for roughly 2.2%. The sequence came from a woman aged 55-70 years with COVID-19, enrolled during active disease. The chain employs TRBV21-1 and TRBJ2-3; the table's TRBD2 call for D was not verified on the DNA. TRBV21-1 is an annotated pseudogene. The sequenced sample consisted of peripheral blood. As DNA, the CDR3 is TGTGCCAGCAGCAAAGGAGCTAGGACTAAGCGGGGGGGCACAGATACGCAGTATTTT. Protein: CASSKGARTKRGGTDTQYF.